Included here is one TCR beta chain sequence, with context. This specimen belongs to a study of cytomegalovirus exposure and HLA in healthy donors. Assay: immunoSEQ multiplex PCR; the TCRdb copy retains only in-frame clones and omits some. The sample has 45,000 to 70,000 clones, about 92% seen once. The germline V gene has CDR1 MNHEY and CDR2 SMNVEV (reference sequence). The CDR3 totals 14 residues. The V end was cut by 3 bases, the J end by 4 bases, with 12 bases between. The origin of this receptor is a woman aged 18-35 years in good health and CMV-seronegative. The sequencing sample was made of PBMCs. This chain uses TRBV27 with TRBJ1-2; D remains ambiguous. CDR3 in amino acids: CASSFGGQIYGYTF. CDR3 nucleotide sequence: TGTGCCAGCAGTTTCGGTGGGCAGATCTATGGCTACACCTTC.